This T cell receptor (beta chain) is drawn from a study of shared clonotypes between healthy human individuals. On the study more broadly: The cohort had two women and a few men, ages 18 to 49. CD4 naive and CD4 memory each took three plates per donor, while CD8 naive took two and CD8 memory one.

Per the original data handling: Filtering differed for immunoSEQ, which gave only junction sequences without quality scores. Some clones are missing from TCRdb's copy, which holds only in-frame ones; the method was immunoSEQ multiplex PCR. That table gives V, J and clone size, and the DNA gave D and trimming. Counted here are 2.5 million or so clones, about 92% occurring once; the ten biggest clones make up over 0.12%. The ends were cut back, 6 bases at V and 7 bases at J, with 14 bases in the middle. Looked up from germline, CDR1 is SGHRS and CDR2 is YFSETQ. The CDR3 consists of 12 residues. This clone is a singleton in its sample.

Sample: naive CD4+ T cells sorted from blood. Sample subset: CD45RA+ positively selected. V and J are TRBV5-1 and TRBJ2-7; D is unresolved. The TCR sequence derives from a man younger than 35 in good health. CDR3 in amino acids: CASISCPREQYF. In DNA, the CDR3 is TGCGCCAGCATTTCGTGCCCCCGGGAGCAGTACTTC.